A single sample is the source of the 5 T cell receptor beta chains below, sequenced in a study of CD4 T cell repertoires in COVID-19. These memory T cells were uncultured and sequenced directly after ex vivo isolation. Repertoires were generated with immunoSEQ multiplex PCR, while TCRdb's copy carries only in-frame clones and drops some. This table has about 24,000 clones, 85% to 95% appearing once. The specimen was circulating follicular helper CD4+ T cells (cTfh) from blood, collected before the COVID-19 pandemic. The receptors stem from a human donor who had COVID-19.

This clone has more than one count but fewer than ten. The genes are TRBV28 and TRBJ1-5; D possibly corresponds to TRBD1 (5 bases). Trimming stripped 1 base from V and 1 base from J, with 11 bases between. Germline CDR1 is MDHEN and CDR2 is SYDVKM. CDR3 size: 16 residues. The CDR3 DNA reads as TGTGCCAGCAGTTTATTAGCTCCAGGGAGCAATCAGCCCCAGCATTTT. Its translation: CASSLLAPGSNQPQHF. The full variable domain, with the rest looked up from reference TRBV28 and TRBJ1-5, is DVKVTQSSRYLVKRTGEKVFLECVQDMDHENMFWYRQDPGLGLRLIYFSYDVKMKEKGDIPEGYSVSREKKERFSLILESASTNQTSMYLCASSLLAPGSNQPQHFGDGTRLSIL.

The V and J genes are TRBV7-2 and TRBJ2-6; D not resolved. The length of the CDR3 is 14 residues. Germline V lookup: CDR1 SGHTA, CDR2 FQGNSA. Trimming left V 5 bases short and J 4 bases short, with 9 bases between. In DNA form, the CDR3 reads TGTGCCAGCAGCACCCGTCGGGGGGCCAACGTCCTGACTTTC. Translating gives CASSTRRGANVLTF. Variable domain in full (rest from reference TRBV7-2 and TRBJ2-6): GAGVSQSPSNKVTEKGKDVELRCDPISGHTALYWYRQSLGQGLEFLIYFQGNSAPDKSGLPSDRFSAERTGGSVSTLTIQRTQQEDSAVYLCASSTRRGANVLTFGAGSRLTVL.

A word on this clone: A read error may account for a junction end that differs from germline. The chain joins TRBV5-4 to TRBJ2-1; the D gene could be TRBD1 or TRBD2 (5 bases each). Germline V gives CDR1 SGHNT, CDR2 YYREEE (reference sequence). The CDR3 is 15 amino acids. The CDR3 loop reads CASSLGQRSYNEQFF. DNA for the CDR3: TGTGCCAGCAGTTTGGGGCAGCGGTCCTACAATGAGCAGTTCTTC. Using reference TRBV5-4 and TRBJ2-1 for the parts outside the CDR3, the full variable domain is ETGVTQSPTHLIKTRGQQVTLRCSSQSGHNTVSWYQQALGQGPQFIFQYYREEENGRGNFPPRFSGLQFPNYSSELNVNALELDDSALYLCASSLGQRSYNEQFFGPGTRLTVL.

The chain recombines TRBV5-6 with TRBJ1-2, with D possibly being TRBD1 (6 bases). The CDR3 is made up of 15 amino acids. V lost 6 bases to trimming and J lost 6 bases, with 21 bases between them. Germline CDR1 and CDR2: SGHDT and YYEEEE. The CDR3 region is CASKPTGSLKDGYTF. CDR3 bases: TGTGCCAGCAAACCGACAGGTTCGTTAAAGGATGGCTACACCTTC.

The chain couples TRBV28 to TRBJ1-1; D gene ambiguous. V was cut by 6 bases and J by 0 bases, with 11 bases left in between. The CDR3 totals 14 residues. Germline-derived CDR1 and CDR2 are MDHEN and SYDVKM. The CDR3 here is CASSLFRMNTEAFF. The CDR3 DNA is TGTGCCAGCAGCCTATTTCGCATGAACACTGAAGCTTTCTTT.